Described below is a single T cell receptor (beta chain) sequence and its context. The data were taken from a study of blood T cell repertoires in COVID-19. Libraries were prepared by immunoSEQ multiplex PCR; TCRdb keeps only in-frame clonotypes and omits some of them. The sample includes 300,000 to 350,000 clones, over 80% of them seen just once. Germline assignment: CDR1 SGHRS and CDR2 YFSETQ. The CDR3 has 14 residues. V was cut by 0 bases and J by 9 bases, with 13 bases left in between. This TCR came from a man aged 30 to 39 who had recovered from COVID-19. The J gene is TRBJ1-5, the V gene TRBV5-1, with D unresolved. The sequencing input was PBMCs or T cells enriched from blood (not recorded which). In nucleotides, the CDR3 is TGCGCCAGCAGCTTGGGCGTGGGTCTAGGGCCCCAGCATTTT. It yields the protein CASSLGVGLGPQHF.